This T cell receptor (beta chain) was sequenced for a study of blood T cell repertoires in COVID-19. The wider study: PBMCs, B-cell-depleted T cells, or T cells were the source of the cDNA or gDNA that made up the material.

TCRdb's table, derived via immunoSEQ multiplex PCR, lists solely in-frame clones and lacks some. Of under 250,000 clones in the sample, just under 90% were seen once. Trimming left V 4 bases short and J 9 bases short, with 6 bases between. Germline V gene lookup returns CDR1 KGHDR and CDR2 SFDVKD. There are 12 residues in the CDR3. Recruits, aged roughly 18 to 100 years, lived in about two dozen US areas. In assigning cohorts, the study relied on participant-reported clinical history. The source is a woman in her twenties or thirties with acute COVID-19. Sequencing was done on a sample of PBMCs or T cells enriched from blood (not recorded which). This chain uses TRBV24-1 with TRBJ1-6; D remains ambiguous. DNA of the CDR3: TGTGCCACCAGTGACCCAGGTTCACCCCTCCACTTT. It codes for CATSDPGSPLHF.